This is a list of T cell receptor beta chains from one sample in a study of OX40 agonist ivuxolimab in advanced cancers. The assay was immunoSEQ multiplex PCR, and TCRdb's table has in-frame clones only and misses some. The data show about 7,700 clones, with approximately 79% seen just once and around 34% held by the top ten. Specimen: CD4+ or CD8+ T cells sorted from blood, collected in a trial of the OX40 agonist ivuxolimab. All receptors come from an adult with an advanced solid tumor such as melanoma, head and neck, liver or kidney cancer. Both conserved end residues are part of each CDR3. Each record gives: V gene, clone size, J gene, D gene, CDR3 protein, CDR3 DNA. The D gene is left open where the match is weak. Clone size is not always given. Where it is, it says once, few, many or a class for expanded clones.

TRBV6-5	NA	TRBJ2-1	TRBD2	CAQTGPAGEYNEQFF	TGTGCCCAAACTGGTCCAGCGGGGGAGTACAATGAGCAGTTCTTC
TRBV11-2	NA	TRBJ2-7	NA	CASSLDGERAYGGEQYF	TGTGCCAGCAGCTTAGACGGAGAGCGGGCGTACGGCGGGGAGCAGTACTTC
TRBV6-1	NA	TRBJ1-5	TRBD1	CASSEVRQGGNQPQHF	TGTGCCAGCAGTGAGGTTCGGCAGGGGGGGAATCAGCCCCAGCATTTT
TRBV4-1	NA	TRBJ2-3	TRBD2	CASSQGSGGASDTQYF	TGCGCCAGCAGCCAAGGAAGCGGGGGGGCATCAGATACGCAGTATTTT
TRBV28	NA	TRBJ2-7	NA	CASRRTGLSYEQYF	TGTGCCAGCAGAAGAACGGGGCTCTCCTACGAGCAGTACTTC
TRBV7-2	NA	TRBJ2-2	NA	CASSFRTVNTGELFF	TGTGCCAGCAGCTTCCGGACGGTTAACACCGGGGAGCTGTTTTTT
TRBV5-5	NA	TRBJ1-2	TRBD1	CASSQGTEVLYGYTF	TGTGCCAGCAGCCAAGGGACAGAAGTTTTGTATGGCTACACCTTC
TRBV5-4	NA	TRBJ2-5	NA	CASRTENGETQYF	TGTGCCAGCAGAACAGAGAACGGGGAGACCCAGTACTTC
TRBV7-2	NA	TRBJ2-7	NA	CASSLLPPVGGAGYEQYF	TGTGCCAGCAGCTTATTGCCCCCGGTGGGCGGGGCTGGCTACGAGCAGTACTTC
TRBV7-9	NA	TRBJ1-1	TRBD1	CASSSQGGITEAFF	TGTGCCAGCAGCTCCCAGGGGGGGATCACTGAAGCTTTCTTT
TRBV4-1	NA	TRBJ1-1	NA	CASSQERGLLNTEAFF	TGCGCCAGCAGCCAAGAACGAGGGTTGTTGAACACTGAAGCTTTCTTT
TRBV5-4	NA	TRBJ2-1	TRBD2	CASSPGLVRNEQFF	TGTGCCAGCAGCCCTGGACTAGTTCGAAATGAGCAGTTCTTC
TRBV7-2	NA	TRBJ2-7	TRBD1	CASSRTGQYEQYF	TGTGCCAGCAGCCGGACAGGACAGTACGAGCAGTACTTC
TRBV7-9	NA	TRBJ2-2	TRBD2	CASSLGGLVAGELFF	TGTGCCAGCAGCTTAGGAGGACTAGTCGCCGGGGAGCTGTTTTTT
TRBV6-5	NA	TRBJ1-2	NA	CASSGSGVYGYTF	TGTGCCAGCAGTGGATCAGGGGTCTATGGCTACACCTTC
TRBV7-8	NA	TRBJ1-6	NA	CASSLAHSLGRLNSPLHF	TGTGCCAGCAGCTTAGCGCATTCCCTAGGACGCCTTAATTCACCCCTCCACTTT
TRBV4-3	NA	TRBJ2-7	NA	CASSQDWPGASYEQYF	TGCGCCAGCAGCCAAGATTGGCCAGGGGCCTCCTACGAGCAGTACTTC
TRBV7-2	NA	TRBJ2-7	TRBD1	CASSLGGQGYEQYF	TGTGCCAGCAGCTTAGGGGGACAGGGGTACGAGCAGTACTTC
TRBV20-1	NA	TRBJ2-7	NA	CSAAPLEQYF	TGCAGTGCTGCCCCCCTCGAGCAGTACTTC
TRBV7-6	NA	TRBJ1-1	NA	CASSPGRVAYGAFF	TGTGCCAGCAGCCCCGGCAGGGTAGCCTATGGGGCTTTCTTT
TRBV29-1	NA	TRBJ2-3	TRBD1	CSVSQGAGDTQYF	TGCAGCGTCTCACAGGGGGCGGGAGATACGCAGTATTTT
TRBV7-9	NA	TRBJ1-1	NA	CASSYLEGDTEAFF	TGTGCCAGCAGCTATCTTGAAGGAGACACTGAAGCTTTCTTT
TRBV27	NA	TRBJ2-5	NA	CASSPFGGETQYF	TGTGCCAGCAGTCCATTTGGGGGAGAGACCCAGTACTTC
TRBV27	NA	TRBJ1-1	NA	CASSLLSEYTEAFF	TGTGCCAGCAGTTTATTATCAGAGTACACTGAAGCTTTCTTT
TRBV10-3	NA	TRBJ2-4	TRBD2	CAISEIWSGGGATKNIQYF	TGTGCCATCAGTGAGATTTGGTCTGGCGGGGGGGCAACCAAAAACATTCAGTACTTC
TRBV5-1	NA	TRBJ2-2	NA	CASSGRGNTGELFF	TGCGCCAGCAGCGGACGAGGGAACACCGGGGAGCTGTTTTTT
TRBV11-2	once	TRBJ2-7	TRBD2	CASSRGGRAYEQYF	TGTGCCAGCAGCCGGGGGGGGAGAGCCTACGAGCAGTACTTC
TRBV10-2	NA	TRBJ2-7	NA	CASSDLKGVAYEQYF	TGCGCCAGCAGTGACTTAAAAGGGGTAGCCTACGAGCAGTACTTC
TRBV4-2	NA	TRBJ2-7	NA	CASSQEGDGSYEQYF	TGTGCCAGCAGCCAAGAAGGGGACGGCTCCTACGAGCAGTACTTC
TRBV19	NA	TRBJ2-7	TRBD1	CASSPLTGSVYEQYF	TGTGCCAGTAGTCCTTTGACAGGGAGCGTCTACGAGCAGTACTTC
TRBV2	NA	TRBJ2-3	NA	CASSVSWQTTATDTQYF	TGTGCCAGCAGTGTTAGTTGGCAGACTACCGCCACAGATACGCAGTATTTT
TRBV10-1	few	TRBJ1-2	NA	CASSRKTYGYTF	TGCGCCAGCAGTCGAAAGACCTATGGCTACACCTTC
TRBV14	medium-sized	TRBJ2-1	NA	CASSQEWSYNEQFF	TGTGCCAGCAGCCAAGAATGGTCCTACAATGAGCAGTTCTTC
TRBV15	NA	TRBJ1-4	NA	CATSRQDEKLFF	TGTGCCACCAGCAGACAAGATGAAAAACTGTTTTTT
TRBV6-6	NA	TRBJ2-7	NA	CASSYSQGGPGEQYF	TGTGCCAGCAGTTACTCCCAGGGGGGGCCCGGCGAGCAGTACTTC